The T cell receptor beta chain under discussion was sequenced for a study of T cells after yellow fever vaccination. Findings of the study overall: After the booster, approximately 95% of CD4 and more than 85% of CD8 primary-response clones were re-detected.

TCRdb independently ran MiXCR on the 5' RACE reads; one entry per CDR3 protein. The sample has about 50,000 distinct CDR3 sequences, 7% to 8.5% seen once. There are 13 residues in the CDR3. With 5 bases removed from V and 5 bases from J, the gap between germline ends came to 12 bases. In its sample, this clonotype was seen many times. Its antigen is currently unknown. The sequence came from a man aged 18-30 years who received the YFV17D yellow fever vaccine. The sequencing here drew on CD8+ T cells sorted from PBMCs, taken less than 18 days after the first yellow fever vaccination. The chain links TRBV12-3 or TRBV12-4 to TRBJ2-5; possibly TRBD2 for D (5 bases). This CDR3 is CASSPDPGETQYF. In DNA, the CDR3 is TGTGCCAGCAGTCCGGACCCGGGGGAGACCCAGTACTTC.